This T cell receptor beta chain was sequenced in a study of immune characteristics of hereditary and idiopathic chronic pancreatitis. A note on the overall study: Local immune cells and TCRbeta repertoires in the pancreas were profiled in this study for hereditary and idiopathic chronic pancreatitis, with control organ donor pancreases used for comparison. In total, about 5 control pancreases, about seven hereditary chronic pancreatitis pancreases and roughly six idiopathic chronic pancreatitis pancreases underwent TCRbeta sequencing. The gDNA-based approach was chosen because it involved minimal in vitro experimental manipulation of pancreas-infiltrating T cells. The research as a whole found: Differences in Vbeta-Jbeta gene family usage, including TRBV10, TRBV19, TRBV23 and TRBV5, were found between hereditary and idiopathic chronic pancreatitis. Among roughly 13 chronic pancreatitis patients, higher numbers of productive TCR rearrangements went along with higher disease severity scores, showing a positive correlation. The study did not include chronic pancreatitis caused by alcohol use. Significantly increased TCRbeta repertoire diversity and reduced clonality were observed in both chronic pancreatitis groups relative to controls. Because patient tissue could only be obtained at the time of TPIAT, differences in disease duration may have influenced the immune findings.

The method behind the library was the immunoSEQ multiplex PCR assay. From pancreatic genomic DNA, the TCRbeta CDR3 region along with adjacent sequences was amplified and then sequenced. The authors processed their data as follows. Repertoire diversity was assessed as a mean normalized Shannon-Wiener index, together with productive clonality and counts of productive rearrangements. Control and chronic pancreatitis repertoire metrics were compared with the nonparametric Mann-Whitney U test. Shared clonotypes were defined as CDR3beta sequences with identical amino acid composition and length across subjects. Sourced from immuneACCESS, this table was stored by TCRdb with only in-frame sequences that have V and J called. A share of the clones is absent; for the studies checked, an unresolved V gene accounts for under half, and the remainder has no known explanation. D and trimming were read from the DNA, whereas the V and J calls and clone size are those reported in that table. The sample records about 6,000 clones, 73% of which are singletons. The ten largest clones take up 6.5% to 8% of the sample.

As to this clone: No antigen is known for it. No quality values exist for individual bases; no much larger clone is one base distant.

Patients undergoing total pancreatectomy with islet autotransplantation (TPIAT) were the source of the chronic pancreatitis pancreas tissue. The chronic pancreatitis patients who were included had no known history of diabetes. Genomic DNA was extracted directly from bulk pancreas tissue, without T cell sorting, for TCRbeta sequencing. At two US centers, pancreas tissues from patients and organ donors were collected on a consecutive basis. Based on the germline V gene (reference sequence), the CDR1 and CDR2 sequences are SEHNR and FQNEAQ. Including the terminal cysteine and phenylalanine, the CDR3 comprises 14 residues. Only CDR3 DNA remains: 42 bases, in frame from the first base. V gives up 1 base and J gives up 1 base, and the segment between their germline ends measures 7 bases.

Sequenced: pancreas tissue with hereditary chronic pancreatitis. This sequence originates from a human donor with chronic pancreatitis. The V and J segments used are TRBV7-9 and TRBJ2-5, with no D gene named confidently. The encoded CDR3 is CASSLVGSQETQYF. DNA sequence: TGTGCCAGCAGCTTAGTCGGCAGCCAAGAGACCCAGTACTTC. Where the CDR3 stops, the reference TRBV7-9 and TRBJ2-5 genes take over; the full variable domain is DTGVSQNPRHKITKRGQNVTFRCDPISEHNRLYWYRQTLGQGPEFLTYFQNEAQLEKSRLLSDRFSAERPKGSFSTLEIQRTEQGDSAMYLCASSLVGSQETQYFGPGTRLLVL.